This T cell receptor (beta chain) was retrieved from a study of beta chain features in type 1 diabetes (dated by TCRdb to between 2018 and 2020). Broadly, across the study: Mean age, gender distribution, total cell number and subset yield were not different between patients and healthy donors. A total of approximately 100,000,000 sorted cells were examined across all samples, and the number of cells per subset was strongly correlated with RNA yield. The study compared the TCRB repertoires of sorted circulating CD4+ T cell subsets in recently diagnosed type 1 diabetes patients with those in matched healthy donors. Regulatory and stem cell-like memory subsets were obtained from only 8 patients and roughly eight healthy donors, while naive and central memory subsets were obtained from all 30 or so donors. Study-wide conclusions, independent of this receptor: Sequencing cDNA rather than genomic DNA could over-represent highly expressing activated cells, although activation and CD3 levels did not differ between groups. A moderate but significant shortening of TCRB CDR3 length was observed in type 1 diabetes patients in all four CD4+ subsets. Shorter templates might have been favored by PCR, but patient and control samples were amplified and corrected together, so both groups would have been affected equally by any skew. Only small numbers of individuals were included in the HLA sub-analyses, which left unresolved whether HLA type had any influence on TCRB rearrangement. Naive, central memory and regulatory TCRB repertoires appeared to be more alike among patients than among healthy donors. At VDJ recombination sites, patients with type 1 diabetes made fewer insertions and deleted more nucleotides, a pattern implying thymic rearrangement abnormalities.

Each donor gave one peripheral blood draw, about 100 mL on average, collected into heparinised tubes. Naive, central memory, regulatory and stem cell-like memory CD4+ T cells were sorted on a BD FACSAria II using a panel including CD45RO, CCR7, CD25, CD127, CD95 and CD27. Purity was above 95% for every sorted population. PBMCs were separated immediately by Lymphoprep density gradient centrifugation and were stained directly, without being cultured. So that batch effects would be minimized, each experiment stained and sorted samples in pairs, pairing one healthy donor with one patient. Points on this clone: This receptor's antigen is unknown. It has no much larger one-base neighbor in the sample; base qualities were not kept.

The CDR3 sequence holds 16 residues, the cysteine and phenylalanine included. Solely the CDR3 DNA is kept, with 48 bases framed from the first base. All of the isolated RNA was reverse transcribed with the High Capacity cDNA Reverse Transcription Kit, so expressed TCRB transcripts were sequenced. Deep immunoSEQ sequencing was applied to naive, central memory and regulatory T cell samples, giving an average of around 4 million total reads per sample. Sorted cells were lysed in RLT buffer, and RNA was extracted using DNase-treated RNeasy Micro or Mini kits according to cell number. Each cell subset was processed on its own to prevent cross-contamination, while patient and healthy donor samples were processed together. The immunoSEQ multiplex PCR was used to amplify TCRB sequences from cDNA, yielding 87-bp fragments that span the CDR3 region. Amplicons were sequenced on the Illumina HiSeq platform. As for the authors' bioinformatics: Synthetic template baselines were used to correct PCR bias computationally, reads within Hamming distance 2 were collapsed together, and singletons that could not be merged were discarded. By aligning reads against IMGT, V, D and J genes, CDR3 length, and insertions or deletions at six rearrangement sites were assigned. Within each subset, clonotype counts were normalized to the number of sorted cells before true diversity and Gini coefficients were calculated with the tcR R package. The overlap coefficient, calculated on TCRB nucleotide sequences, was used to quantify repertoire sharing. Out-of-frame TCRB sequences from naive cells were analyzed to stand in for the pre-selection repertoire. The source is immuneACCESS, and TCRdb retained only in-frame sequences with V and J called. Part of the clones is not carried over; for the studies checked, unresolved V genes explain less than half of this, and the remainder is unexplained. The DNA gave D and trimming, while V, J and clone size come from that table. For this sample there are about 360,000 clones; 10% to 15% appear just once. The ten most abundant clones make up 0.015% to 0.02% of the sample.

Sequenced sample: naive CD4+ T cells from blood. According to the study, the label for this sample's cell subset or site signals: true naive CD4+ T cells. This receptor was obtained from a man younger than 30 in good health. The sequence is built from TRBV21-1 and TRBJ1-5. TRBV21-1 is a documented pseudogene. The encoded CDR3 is CASSKVRGGSNQPQHF. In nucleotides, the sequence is TGTGCCAGCAGCAAAGTGAGGGGAGGTAGCAATCAGCCCCAGCATTTT.